The 8 T cell receptor beta chains reported below all come from one sample, sequenced in a study of T cells in Graves' hyperthyroidism and ophthalmopathy. Authors of the study amplified TCR beta CDR3 regions from RNA transcripts. Carried out on the TCR CDR3, a first-round RT-PCR used the HTBI primer set. TCRdb re-analysed the multiplex PCR reads in MiXCR, keeping a single row per CDR3 protein. The table shows about 24,000 distinct CDR3 sequences, with under 55% occurring only once. Specimen: blood. The receptors derive from a woman between 40 and 50 years old with Graves' hyperthyroidism that later progressed to Graves' ophthalmopathy.

J is TRBJ2-7 and V is TRBV20-1; 10 bases agree with TRBD2. V lost 5 bases to trimming and J lost 1 base; unmatched junction nucleotides: 5. Germline CDR1 DFQATT, CDR2 SNEGSKA (reference sequence). The length of the CDR3 is 14 residues. This CDR3 reads CSADGLADSYEQYF. CDR3 nucleotide sequence: TGCAGTGCTGACGGACTAGCGGATTCCTACGAGCAGTACTTC.

CDR3 protein: CASSLVSYNEQFF. The CDR3 region has the DNA TGTGCCAGCAGCTTAGTTTCCTACAATGAGCAGTTCTTC. The chain is built from TRBV7-2 and TRBJ2-1, with D unclear. This CDR3 has 13 amino acids. Germline lookup yields CDR1 SGHTA and CDR2 FQGNSA. Deletions cut 1 base from V and 1 base from J, with 2 bases between.

The genes are TRBV28 and TRBJ2-2; D gene uncertain. The V end lost 8 bases, the J end lost 8 bases, and 6 bases lay between the germline ends. The germline V gene encodes CDR1 MDHEN and CDR2 SYDVKM. The CDR3 extends over 10 amino acids. CDR3: CASSTGELFF. DNA for the CDR3: TGTGCCAGCTCCACAGGGGAGCTGTTTTTT.

This rearrangement joins TRBV7-9 to TRBJ2-7, with D perhaps TRBD1 (6 bases). The DNA end favors TRBJ1-2, so the J call may be wrong. CDR1 is SEHNR and CDR2 is FQNEAQ in the germline V gene (reference sequence). This CDR3 is built from 13 residues. CDR3 in amino acids: CASSPQGYDGYTF. The CDR3 DNA follows: TGTGCCAGCAGCCCACAGGGATATGACGGCTACACCTTC.

This clonotype was counted ten times or more. The chain employs TRBV11-3 and TRBJ1-5; D ambiguous. The germline V gene encodes CDR1 SGHNT and CDR2 YENEEA. The V end was cut by 2 bases, the J end by 2 bases, with 4 bases between. The CDR3 extends over 13 amino acids. In DNA, the CDR3 is TGTGCCAGCAGCTTAAACGGCAATCAGCCCCAGCATTTT. This sequence encodes CASSLNGNQPQHF.

This clonotype was seen ten or more times. The V call is TRBV12-3 or TRBV12-4, the J call TRBJ2-2, with 8 positions matching TRBD2. V was pared by 3 bases and J by 7 bases, with 7 bases of the junction left unmatched. CDR3 length: 15 amino acids. CDR3 bases: TGTGCCAGCAGTTTTGGGACGGGAGGGGGCGGGGAGCTGTTTTTT. Translation gives CASSFGTGGGGELFF.

This clonotype has just one count. This CDR3 is missing its conserved last phenylalanine or tryptophan, likely due to a read error. Because the CDR3's place on the DNA is in doubt, the DNA is left out and the CDR3 is given as listed by TCRdb. The chain combines TRBV7-9 with TRBJ1-4; TRBD1, the table's D call, lacks a check against the DNA. The germline V gene has CDR1 SEHNR and CDR2 FQNEAQ (reference sequence). Termini included, the CDR3 measures 10 amino acids. CDR3 sequence reads: CASSQTRGRE.

The chain links TRBV11-2 to TRBJ2-2, with no clear D. The length of the CDR3 is 14 residues. Trimming took off 1 base at V and 5 bases at J, with 8 bases between the two ends. The germline CDR1 and CDR2 sequences are SGHAT and FQNNGV. The CDR3 DNA is TGTGCCAGCAGCTTAGCGCGTTTAACCGGGGAGCTGTTTTTT. The encoded protein is CASSLARLTGELFF.